Following are 16 T cell receptor beta chains from one sample sequenced in a study of cytotoxic CD8 clonotypes in ibrutinib-treated CLL. Sequenced by immunoSEQ multiplex PCR; TCRdb stores in-frame clones only, minus some. The sample has 150,000 to 200,000 clones; roughly 88% are singletons. The specimen comprised PBMCs, sampled at disease progression, from a patient treated with ibrutinib. These receptors were collected from a human donor with chronic lymphocytic leukemia.

The CDR3 bases are TGCAGCGGTGACAGGGCAGAAGGTGAGCAGTTCTTC. It yields the protein CSGDRAEGEQFF. The J gene is TRBJ2-1, the V gene TRBV29-1, with TRBD1 identical over 7 bases. The CDR3 length is 12 residues. V lost 7 bases, J lost 9 bases, and 9 bases stayed unmatched. CDR1 SQVTM and CDR2 ANQGSEA come from the germline V gene.

This rearrangement joins TRBV28 to TRBJ1-5; D not certain. This CDR3 has 15 amino acids. V dropped 8 bases and J dropped 2 bases, with 16 bases sitting between them. Germline CDR1 reads MDHEN; CDR2 reads SYDVKM. The CDR3 coding sequence is TGTGCCAGCGGAGATACGAAGTATCGCAATCAGCCCCAGCATTTT. Its translation: CASGDTKYRNQPQHF.

The genes are TRBV11-3 and TRBJ1-2, with unresolved D. CDR3 length: 12 amino acids. V was pared by 5 bases and J by 3 bases, with 7 bases between. Germline V gene data show CDR1 as SGHNT and CDR2 as YENEEA. For the CDR3, the DNA is TGTGCCAGCAGCCGCGGATACTATGGCTACACCTTC. Translating it yields CASSRGYYGYTF.

J is TRBJ1-1 and V is TRBV27, with D uncertain. CDR3 length: 13 amino acids. Germline-derived CDR1 and CDR2 are MNHEY and SMNVEV (reference sequence). Trimming shortened V by 3 bases and J by 1 base, and 6 bases separated the two germline ends. The CDR3 sequence: CASSFSGNTEAFF. CDR3 in DNA: TGTGCCAGCAGTTTTTCGGGGAACACTGAAGCTTTCTTT.

This clone showed up just once. The CDR3 nucleotides are TGTGCCAGCAGCCTCTGGGGCGTTTCCTACAATGAGCAGTTCTTC. Translated, it gives CASSLWGVSYNEQFF. The rearrangement joins TRBV2 to TRBJ2-1; the D gene is possibly TRBD1 (5 bases). Germline V gene data show CDR1 as SNHLY and CDR2 as FYNNEI. With 6 bases removed from V and 1 base from J, the gap between germline ends came to 13 bases. CDR3 size: 15 residues. Full variable domain (remainder filled in from reference TRBV2 and TRBJ2-1): EPEVTQTPSHQVTQMGQEVILRCVPISNHLYFYWYRQILGQKVEFLVSFYNNEISEKSEIFDDQFSVERPDGSNFTLKIRSTKLEDSAMYFCASSLWGVSYNEQFFGPGTRLTVL.

The chain carries TRBV5-1 and TRBJ1-1; 7 positions agree with TRBD1. Germline CDR1 is SGHRS and CDR2 is YFSETQ. V lost 0 bases to trimming and J lost 3 bases; unmatched junction nucleotides: 8. The CDR3 spans 16 residues. The CDR3 protein is CASSLGTGLGDTEAFF. CDR3 in DNA: TGCGCCAGCAGCTTGGGGACAGGACTAGGGGACACTGAAGCTTTCTTT.

The count of this clone is one. The V call is TRBV27, the J call TRBJ2-2; D not certain. CDR1 and CDR2 from the germline V gene are MNHEY and SMNVEV (reference sequence). This CDR3 comprises 15 residues. The V end was cut by 2 bases, the J end by 0 bases, with 7 bases between. As DNA, the CDR3 is TGTGCCAGCAGTTTACTGGGGACGAACACCGGGGAGCTGTTTTTT. This sequence encodes CASSLLGTNTGELFF.

The chain employs TRBV5-5 and TRBJ2-4; 7 nucleotides match TRBD1. J gave up 1 base and V 4 bases, and 8 bases lay outside the gene matches. The CDR3 has 16 residues. Germline V lookup: CDR1 SGHKS, CDR2 YYEKEE (reference sequence). CDR3 DNA sequence: TGTGCCAGCAGCCGACAGGGTATCCTCGCCAAAAACATTCAGTACTTC. Encoded protein: CASSRQGILAKNIQYF.

This clone showed up just a few times. This chain links TRBV19 with TRBJ2-7; 11 bases line up with TRBD2. Trimming cost V 4 bases and J 3 bases; bases outside gene matches: 20. The CDR3 has 20 amino acids. Germline-derived CDR1 and CDR2 are LNHDA and SQIVND (reference sequence). The CDR3 nucleotides are TGTGCCAGTAGTAGGAACCCACAGGGTAGGTCTAGCGGGAGGAACTACGAGCAGTACTTC. Amino acid sequence: CASSRNPQGRSSGRNYEQYF.

This chain uses TRBV6-1 with TRBJ1-2; D may be TRBD1 (6 bases). V was shortened by 1 base and J by 4 bases, with 13 bases between the two germline ends. Germline CDR1 and CDR2: MNHNS and SASEGT. This CDR3 has 15 amino acids. CDR3: CASSEEGGIGYGYTF. The CDR3 DNA sequence: TGTGCCAGCAGTGAAGAGGGGGGAATAGGCTATGGCTACACCTTC.

V and J are TRBV28 and TRBJ1-4, with a tentative D call TRBD1 (6 bases). Germline lookup yields CDR1 MDHEN and CDR2 SYDVKM. CDR3 length: 15 residues. Trimming removed 10 bases at V and 7 bases at J, with 22 bases between. The CDR3 DNA reads as TGTGCCACCCTAATCGGAGGGGGAAACAGTGAAAAACTGTTTTTT. Translation gives CATLIGGGNSEKLFF.

The chain has TRBV2 and TRBJ2-5; no reliable D call. Near its end, the DNA agrees better with TRBJ2-7, so the J call may be wrong. The CDR3 runs 11 residues. Germline CDR1 SNHLY, CDR2 FYNNEI. The CDR3 reads CASRLYYEQYF. The CDR3 coding sequence is TGTGCCAGCAGGCTTTACTACGAGCAGTACTTC.

The chain uses TRBV19 and TRBJ1-2, with unresolved D. V lost 5 bases and J lost 0, with 16 bases in between. CDR3 length equals 16 residues. Germline CDR1 is LNHDA and CDR2 is SQIVND (reference sequence). CDR3: CASSVTWAGANYGYTF. In DNA form, the CDR3 reads TGTGCCAGTAGTGTGACTTGGGCAGGCGCTAACTATGGCTACACCTTC.

V usage is TRBV18 and J usage is TRBJ1-5; no firm D call. Looked up from germline, CDR1 is KGHSH and CDR2 is LQKENI. Trimming removed 1 base at V and 5 bases at J, with 9 bases between. This CDR3 region has 14 residues. Written as DNA, the CDR3 is TGTGCCAGCTCACCACGAGGGAATGATCAGCCCCAGCATTTT. It specifies CASSPRGNDQPQHF.

The gene calls are TRBV7-3 and TRBJ2-1; 11 bases are shared with TRBD2. V trimming: 2 bases; J trimming: 6 bases; junction bases outside the gene matches: 6. Germline V CDR1 and CDR2: SGHTA, FQGTGA. The CDR3 consists of 16 residues. CDR3 amino acids: CASSLELAGVFNEQFF. CDR3 nucleotide sequence: TGTGCCAGCAGCTTAGAACTAGCGGGAGTATTCAATGAGCAGTTCTTC.

V is TRBV4-1 and J is TRBJ2-3; 10 nucleotides agree with TRBD2. CDR1 is MGHRA and CDR2 is YSYEKL in the germline V gene. The V and J ends lost 3 bases and 4 bases, in that order; junction bases with no gene match: 7. This CDR3 comprises 16 residues. The CDR3 sequence: CASSHRSSGSADTQYF. CDR3 sequence (DNA): TGCGCCAGCAGCCACCGGTCTAGCGGGAGCGCAGATACGCAGTATTTT.